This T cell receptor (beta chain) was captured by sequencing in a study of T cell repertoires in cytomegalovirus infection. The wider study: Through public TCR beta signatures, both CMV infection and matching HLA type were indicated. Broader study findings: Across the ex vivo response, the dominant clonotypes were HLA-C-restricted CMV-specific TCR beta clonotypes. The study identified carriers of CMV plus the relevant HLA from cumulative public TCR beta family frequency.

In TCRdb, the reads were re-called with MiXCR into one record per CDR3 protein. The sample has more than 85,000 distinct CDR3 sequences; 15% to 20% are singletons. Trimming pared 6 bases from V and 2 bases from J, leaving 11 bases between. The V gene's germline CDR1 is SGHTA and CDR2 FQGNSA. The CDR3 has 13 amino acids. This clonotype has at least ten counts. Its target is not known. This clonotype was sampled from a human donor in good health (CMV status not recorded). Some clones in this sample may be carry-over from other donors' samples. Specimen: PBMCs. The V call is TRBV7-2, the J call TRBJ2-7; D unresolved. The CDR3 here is CASRAQLTYEQYF. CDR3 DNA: TGTGCCAGCAGGGCACAGTTAACCTACGAGCAGTACTTC.